The 26 T cell receptor beta chains presented below share a single source sample, sequenced in a study of T cell repertoires in cytomegalovirus infection. These TCRs are of unknown antigen specificity. TCRdb re-called the reads with MiXCR, one entry per CDR3 protein. The table lists roughly 150,000 distinct CDR3 sequences, approximately 30% of them singletons. The material was CD8+ T cells from cultured PBMCs, obtained from culture after CMV antigen stimulation. The receptors stem from a human donor in good health (CMV status not recorded). Some clones in this sample may be carry-over from other donors' samples.

This clonotype appeared many times. The chain joins TRBV7-8 to TRBJ2-1, with 16 positions matching TRBD2. In germline, CDR1 is SGHVS, CDR2 FQNEAQ. The CDR3 is 18 amino acids. V was clipped by 2 bases and J by 8 bases; unmatched bases: 9. The CDR3 sequence is CASSLRLGLAGGLDEQFF. The CDR3 region has the DNA TGTGCCAGCAGCTTACGCCTGGGACTAGCGGGGGGGCTCGATGAGCAGTTCTTC. Together with reference TRBV7-8 and TRBJ2-1, the CDR3 gives the full variable domain: GAGVSQSPRYKVAKRGQDVALRCDPISGHVSLFWYQQALGQGPEFLTYFQNEAQLDKSGLPSDRFFAERPEGSVSTLKIQRTQQEDSAVYLCASSLRLGLAGGLDEQFFGPGTRLTVL.

The V gene is TRBV15, the J gene TRBJ2-1; D is possibly TRBD2 (6 bases). V dropped 4 bases and J dropped 10 bases, with 20 bases sitting between them. Germline V gene data show CDR1 as LNHNV and CDR2 as YYDKDF (reference sequence). There are 15 residues in the CDR3. The CDR3 is CATSTGGDPRREQFF. The CDR3 DNA reads TGTGCCACCAGCACCGGAGGGGACCCGCGCCGGGAGCAGTTCTTC.

This clonotype has a handful of counts. CDR3 sequence: CASSYVAGEGETQYF. For the CDR3, the DNA is TGTGCCAGCAGTTACGTAGCAGGGGAAGGAGAGACCCAGTACTTC. The J gene is TRBJ2-5, the V gene TRBV6-6; a weak D match, TRBD1 (6 bases). Germline V gene sequence: CDR1 MNHNY, CDR2 SVGAGI (reference sequence). The ends were cut back, 2 bases at V and 4 bases at J, with 14 bases in the middle. The CDR3 loop spans 15 amino acids.

The chain has TRBV5-4 and TRBJ1-2; D remains ambiguous. Germline V gives CDR1 SGHNT, CDR2 YYREEE (reference sequence). The CDR3 runs 19 residues. V was shortened by 4 bases and J by 3 bases, with 28 bases between the two germline ends. The CDR3 nucleotides are TGTGCCAGCAGCCGTGAAGAGTGGGGATCCCCCTCGACTCACTATGGCTACACCTTC. This encodes CASSREEWGSPSTHYGYTF.

There are many counts of this clonotype. This chain uses TRBV12-3 or TRBV12-4 with TRBJ1-1; D is unresolved. The V end lost 0 bases, the J end lost 4 bases, and 9 bases lay between the germline ends. The CDR3 is made up of 14 amino acids. CDR3: CASSLAAWGTEAFF. The CDR3 DNA reads TGTGCCAGCAGTTTAGCTGCGTGGGGCACTGAAGCTTTCTTT.

This CDR3 is CASSYQTGPGQKAFF. CDR3 bases: TGTGCCAGCAGTTACCAAACGGGACCTGGACAGAAAGCTTTCTTT. The rearrangement links TRBV6-5 to TRBJ1-1; TRBD1 is a possible D gene (6 bases). V gave up 2 bases and J gave up 9 bases, with 19 bases separating them. The germline V gene has CDR1 MNHEY and CDR2 SVGAGI. This CDR3 comprises 15 residues.

This chain connects TRBV5-6 to TRBJ2-3; D ambiguous. Germline V gene sequence: CDR1 SGHDT, CDR2 YYEEEE. Trimming left V 4 bases short and J 5 bases short, with 8 bases between. The CDR3 contains 12 residues. The CDR3: CASSLEKDTQYF. CDR3 in DNA: TGTGCCAGCAGCCTGGAAAAAGATACGCAGTATTTT.

The V call is TRBV12-3 or TRBV12-4, the J call TRBJ2-1; 9 nucleotides agree with TRBD1. V gave up 11 bases and J gave up 7 bases; unmatched junction bases: 6. CDR3 length: 12 residues. CDR3 DNA: TGTGCCTCCGGGACAGGGTGGAATGAGCAGTTCTTC. It specifies CASGTGWNEQFF.

The V call is TRBV7-2, the J call TRBJ1-1; perhaps TRBD1 as D (5 bases). V gave up 5 bases and J gave up 12 bases, with 19 bases separating them. Germline assignment: CDR1 SGHTA and CDR2 FQGNSA. The CDR3 has 13 residues. DNA of the CDR3: TGTGCCAGCAGCATCACCCCGGGGCAGCCAACTTTCTTT. Translation gives CASSITPGQPTFF.

This clonotype has more than one count but fewer than ten. The chain uses TRBV12-3 or TRBV12-4 and TRBJ2-1; no reliable D call. V dropped 8 bases and J dropped 5 bases, with 13 bases sitting between them. The CDR3 is made up of 13 amino acids. The CDR3 here is CASALVGHNEQFF. The CDR3 DNA follows: TGTGCCAGCGCCCTTGTTGGTCACAATGAGCAGTTCTTC.

The chain carries TRBV7-4 and TRBJ1-1, with 8 positions matching TRBD1. V lost 5 bases and J lost 2; bases outside the gene matches: 13. The CDR3 has 17 amino acids. Germline V CDR1 and CDR2: SGHVT, SQSDAQ. CDR3 coding DNA: TGTGCCAGCAGCGCCCCTGGCAGGGGGCCGCGAAACACTGAAGCTTTCTTT. Encoded protein: CASSAPGRGPRNTEAFF. The whole variable domain, remainder taken from reference TRBV7-4 and TRBJ1-1, is GAGVSQSPRYKVAKRGRDVALRCDSISGHVTLYWYRQTLGQGSEVLTYSQSDAQRDKSGRPSGRFSAERPERSVSTLKIQRTEQGDSAVYLCASSAPGRGPRNTEAFFGQGTRLTVV.

V gene TRBV7-6 combines with J gene TRBJ2-1; perhaps TRBD2 as D (6 bases). Germline V CDR1 and CDR2: SGHVS, FNYEAQ. The CDR3 covers 16 residues. With 1 base removed from V and 0 bases from J, the gap between germline ends came to 10 bases. CDR3 nucleotide sequence: TGTGCCAGCAGCTTAGTAGCGCGGGGCTCCTACAATGAGCAGTTCTTC. Its protein is CASSLVARGSYNEQFF.

This chain uses TRBV12-3 or TRBV12-4 with TRBJ2-7; 7 bases are shared with TRBD1. CDR3 length equals 13 residues. V shed 4 bases and J 7 bases; nucleotides not matched to a gene: 7. The CDR3 DNA reads TGTGCCAGCAGTTCACAGGGGTCCTGGGAGCAGTACTTC. It translates to CASSSQGSWEQYF.

The chain has TRBV5-6 and TRBJ2-2; D is possibly TRBD1 (6 bases). V gave up 4 bases and J gave up 6 bases, with 19 bases separating them. CDR3 size: 16 residues. Germline V gene lookup returns CDR1 SGHDT and CDR2 YYEEEE. The CDR3 bases are TGTGCCAGCAGCCTTCAGGGGAGATATTGGGCCGGGGAGCTGTTTTTT. This sequence encodes CASSLQGRYWAGELFF.

The sample holds one count of this clonotype. Here the CDR3 DNA reads TGTGCCAGCAGTTTCCAGGGCTCTGGAAACACCATATATTTT. Translation: CASSFQGSGNTIYF. J is TRBJ1-3 and V is TRBV12-3 or TRBV12-4, with a possible D match to TRBD1 (5 bases). The CDR3 length is 14 residues. Trimming stripped 3 bases from V and 0 bases from J, with 6 bases between.

The V and J genes are TRBV28 and TRBJ2-3; D unresolved. Trimming took off 2 bases at V and 0 bases at J, with 18 bases between the two ends. The CDR3 is made up of 18 amino acids. Per the germline V gene, CDR1 is MDHEN and CDR2 is SYDVKM. CDR3 sequence (DNA): TGTGCCAGCAGTTTACCCTCTCGGGTTAGCACTAGCACAGATACGCAGTATTTT. This codes for CASSLPSRVSTSTDTQYF.

This clonotype has ten or more counts. The J gene is TRBJ2-1, the V gene TRBV20-1; D not certain. Trimming removed 0 bases at V and 4 bases at J, with 16 bases between. The CDR3 covers 16 residues. Germline CDR1 reads DFQATT; CDR2 reads SNEGSKA (reference sequence). CDR3 residues: CSARDRGQTWYNEQFF. The DNA for the CDR3 is TGCAGTGCTAGAGATCGAGGTCAGACATGGTACAATGAGCAGTTCTTC.

The chain is built from TRBV20-1 and TRBJ1-6; the D gene is possibly TRBD1 (6 bases). Germline V gives CDR1 DFQATT, CDR2 SNEGSKA (reference sequence). The CDR3 is 16 residues long. V gave up 4 bases and J gave up 1 base, with 14 bases separating them. The CDR3 spells CSAKGGEESYNSPLHF. CDR3 nucleotide sequence: TGCAGTGCTAAGGGGGGGGAAGAGTCCTATAATTCACCCCTCCACTTT.

This clonotype occurred a few times. The CDR3 loop reads CASSSRDRPNTGELFF. The DNA of the CDR3 is TGTGCCAGCAGCTCCCGGGACAGGCCGAACACCGGGGAGCTGTTTTTT. The chain combines TRBV7-9 with TRBJ2-2; 8 nucleotides align to TRBD1. The CDR3 is 16 amino acids. V lost 4 bases, J lost 0 bases, and 4 bases stayed unmatched. Looked up from germline, CDR1 is SEHNR and CDR2 is FQNEAQ (reference sequence).

In DNA form, the CDR3 reads TGTGCCGGGGGGACAGAGACGAACACTGAAGCTTTCTTT. Protein: CAGGTETNTEAFF. This chain joins TRBV7-9 and TRBJ1-1, with 7 bases identical to TRBD1. CDR3 length equals 13 residues. Germline assignment: CDR1 SEHNR and CDR2 FQNEAQ (reference sequence). V was clipped by 11 bases and J by 1 base; unmatched bases: 7.

The chain couples TRBV4-1 to TRBJ1-6; D gene unclear. In germline, CDR1 is MGHRA, CDR2 YSYEKL. The germline V and J ends were trimmed by 0 bases and 3 bases, with 9 bases remaining between them. CDR3 length: 16 residues. DNA of the CDR3: TGCGCCAGCAGCCAAGAGACGGGTAACTATAATTCACCCCTCCACTTT. Encoded protein: CASSQETGNYNSPLHF.

This chain connects TRBV5-4 to TRBJ1-2; TRBD1 matches 8 bases. The germline CDR1 and CDR2 sequences are SGHNT and YYREEE (reference sequence). The CDR3 is 14 residues long. With V trimmed by 2 bases and J by 8 bases, 8 bases remained unmatched. The CDR3: CASSFAGQGNGYTF. The CDR3 nucleotides read TGTGCCAGCAGCTTTGCCGGACAGGGAAACGGCTACACCTTC.

The chain recombines TRBV19 with TRBJ2-1; TRBD2 matches at 12 bases. V shed 5 bases, J shed 9 bases, and the junction held 8 bases outside the gene matches. The CDR3 runs 15 residues. Germline V lookup: CDR1 LNHDA, CDR2 SQIVND (reference sequence). CDR3 residues: CASSASGGVLGEQFF. The DNA of the CDR3 is TGTGCCAGTAGTGCTAGCGGGGGGGTGCTCGGTGAGCAGTTCTTC. The full variable domain, its missing parts supplied by reference TRBV19 and TRBJ2-1, is DGGITQSPKYLFRKEGQNVTLSCEQNLNHDAMYWYRQDPGQGLRLIYYSQIVNDFQKGDIAEGYSVSREKKESFPLTVTSAQKNPTAFYLCASSASGGVLGEQFFGPGTRLTVL.

This clonotype turned up a few times. The gene calls are TRBV15 and TRBJ1-3, with D uncertain. Trimming stripped 0 bases from V and 0 bases from J, with 9 bases between. Germline-derived CDR1 and CDR2 are LNHNV and YYDKDF (reference sequence). The CDR3 totals 16 residues. Here the CDR3 reads CATSRDLAPSGNTIYF. The CDR3 nucleotides read TGTGCCACCAGCAGAGATCTGGCTCCCTCTGGAAACACCATATATTTT.

About this clonotype: A single base separates this from a much larger clone, so it may be a read error. As DNA, the CDR3 is TGCGCCAGGAGCCAAGATCAAGCAGGGCACTATGGCTACACCTTC. It encodes CARSQDQAGHYGYTF. The V gene is TRBV4-3, the J gene TRBJ1-2, with D possibly matching TRBD1 (5 bases). There are 15 residues in the CDR3. Germline CDR1 reads LGHNA; CDR2 reads YSLEER.

This chain uses TRBV19 with TRBJ2-1; 8 positions agree with TRBD2. The V segment lost 0 bases and the J segment 4 bases; nucleotides outside the gene matches: 5. Germline V lookup: CDR1 LNHDA, CDR2 SQIVND (reference sequence). This CDR3 is 16 amino acids long. CDR3 coding DNA: TGTGCCAGTAGTATAGACGCGGGACTAGGTTACAATGAGCAGTTCTTC. Translated, it gives CASSIDAGLGYNEQFF.